The entry below describes one T cell receptor (beta chain). Its specificity is not known. The record originates from a study of CD4 T cells in relation to SARS-CoV-2 and coronaviruses. Unexposed donor CD4+ T cells date from about 2010-2019, before the COVID-19 pandemic. After ten to eleven days of culture, CD4+ T cells were isolated. V dropped 5 bases and J dropped 0 bases, with 8 bases sitting between them. The CDR3 contains 14 residues. Germline V gives CDR1 SGHNT, CDR2 YYREEE (reference sequence). TCRdb's table, derived via immunoSEQ multiplex PCR, lists solely in-frame clones and lacks some. The top ten clones hold 15% to 20% of a sample with about 26,000 clones, 77% of them seen once.

Sample: CD4+ T cells from PBMCs, cultured in vitro. The chain is built from TRBV5-4 and TRBJ2-2, with D maybe TRBD2 (6 bases). This TCR derives from a human donor in good health. CDR3 amino acids: CASRAGTNTGELFF. CDR3 in DNA: TGTGCCAGCAGGGCGGGGACGAACACCGGGGAGCTGTTTTTT.